Listed below are T cell receptor beta chains from one sample, sequenced in a study of blood T cell repertoires in COVID-19. Sequencing was performed with immunoSEQ multiplex PCR; in TCRdb, only in-frame clones are kept and a portion is missing. Counted here are a few hundred thousand clones, 80% to 90% occurring once; the ten biggest clones make up 1.4%. The sample consisted of peripheral blood. The source of these receptors is a woman between 40 and 50 years old who had recovered from COVID-19. The CDR3 runs from the conserved cysteine through the conserved F or W. For some rows the clone size is stated as once, few or many, or as a class when expanded; others skip it.

TRBV5-1	TRBJ1-3	NA	CASSPGTDGNTIYF
TRBV14	TRBJ2-2	NA	CASSRTGFNGELFF
TRBV15	TRBJ1-6	NA	CATSRDRGDSPLHF
TRBV6-2/TRBV6-3	TRBJ2-1	NA	CASSYRDEQFF
TRBV6-2/TRBV6-3	TRBJ1-2	NA	CASSSADRADPWGYTF
TRBV6-5	TRBJ1-2	NA	CAATEPGQGVRYTF
TRBV7-2	TRBJ1-4	few	CASSLGQGASNEKLFF
TRBV20-1	TRBJ2-2	NA	CSASVVSTNTGELFF
TRBV4-1	TRBJ2-2	NA	CASSQEGGNTGELFF
TRBV11-2	TRBJ2-4	NA	CASSLDRGVAKNIQYF
TRBV19	TRBJ1-6	NA	CASSNRDILGLNSPLHF
TRBV27	TRBJ1-1	NA	CASSLVDRFNTEAFF
TRBV7-8	TRBJ2-1	few	CASSAGTSGGLYSYNEQFF
TRBV4-2	TRBJ1-1	NA	CASSPHRGMNTEAFF
TRBV11-3	TRBJ2-7	NA	CASSLGGSLFYEQYF
TRBV6-5	TRBJ1-4	NA	CASSLLAGGNEKLFF
TRBV6-2/TRBV6-3	TRBJ1-1	NA	CASSYAGGQNTEAFF
TRBV19	TRBJ1-2	NA	CASSNQGIYGYTF
TRBV3-1/TRBV3-2	TRBJ2-3	NA	CASSPIQDGGNTQYF
TRBV6-2/TRBV6-3	TRBJ2-5	once	CASSRSGGAGQETQYF
TRBV12-3/TRBV12-4	TRBJ1-1	NA	CASSGRVNTEAFF
TRBV30	TRBJ2-5	once	CAWSDGGSQETQYF
TRBV10-3	TRBJ2-6	NA	CAITSGLSGANVLTF
TRBV18	TRBJ2-3	NA	CASSSLTDTQYF
TRBV27	TRBJ2-1	NA	CASAISHRNEQFF
TRBV6-6	TRBJ1-6	NA	CASSLNGQGNSPLHF
TRBV6-5	TRBJ2-4	once	CASKRDAKNIQYF
TRBV7-9	TRBJ1-5	NA	CASSRGEGTYQPQHF
TRBV19	TRBJ1-2	NA	CASSIGQGKIRHGYTF
TRBV19	TRBJ2-5	NA	CASSDRGETQYF
TRBV3-1/TRBV3-2	TRBJ2-7	NA	CASRQRTSGGEQYF
TRBV10-3	TRBJ2-2	NA	CAISEFELAGELFF
TRBV7-2	TRBJ2-3	NA	CASSQGQVTDTQYF
TRBV6-1	TRBJ2-3	NA	CASSEKRRLTSTDTQYF
TRBV12-3/TRBV12-4	TRBJ1-2	few	CASSLASSYGYTF
TRBV24-1	TRBJ2-3	NA	CATSDPGQGSDTQYF
TRBV2	TRBJ2-1	NA	CASRGGASTEQFF
TRBV3-1/TRBV3-2	TRBJ2-7	NA	CASSLNYEQYF
TRBV30	TRBJ1-5	few	CAWSERNQPQHF
TRBV20-1	TRBJ2-5	once	CSASYGTSGETQYF
TRBV5-1	TRBJ2-7	few	CASSTGSVNEQYF
TRBV10-3	TRBJ2-2	once	CAIIVINTGELFF
TRBV11-2	TRBJ2-7	NA	CASSLGEGHYEQYF
TRBV7-9	TRBJ2-2	once	CASSSTGQGAVPIWLFF
TRBV9	TRBJ2-5	NA	CASSGGTFQETQYF
TRBV27	TRBJ2-5	once	CASSLSYSDETQYF
TRBV5-1	TRBJ2-5	NA	CASSPVAGAGETQYF
TRBV6-5	TRBJ2-3	NA	CASGRGVSTDTQYF
TRBV28	TRBJ2-5	once	CASSQQGASGETQYF
TRBV27	TRBJ2-7	NA	CASSRLGQGGYEQYF
TRBV3-1/TRBV3-2	TRBJ2-5	NA	CASSPYTAGDQETQYF
TRBV7-2	TRBJ1-2	NA	CASRTGLDYGYTF
TRBV5-4	TRBJ2-7	NA	CASSLSGGADYEQYF